The 3 T cell receptor beta chains listed next were all sequenced from one sample in a study of cytomegalovirus exposure and HLA in healthy donors. The PCR used 60 Vbeta and 13 Jbeta primers. Assay used: immunoSEQ multiplex PCR; TCRdb lists only in-frame clones, some missing. Of about 160,000 clones detected, about 71% appear once; the ten largest clones hold over 2.5%. The sequenced sample consisted of PBMCs. The origin of the receptors is a woman aged 25 to 39 in good health and CMV-seronegative.

The V call is TRBV5-5, the J call TRBJ2-5, with D possibly being TRBD2 (6 bases). The V end was cut by 4 bases, the J end by 2 bases, with 18 bases between. Germline V CDR1 and CDR2: SGHKS, YYEKEE (reference sequence). The CDR3 consists of 16 residues. The CDR3 DNA follows: TGTGCCAGCAGCCCTCGAACCCCAGGGAGGCAAGAGACCCAGTACTTC. Translating gives CASSPRTPGRQETQYF.

V usage is TRBV5-1 and J usage is TRBJ2-2; D perhaps matches TRBD2 (5 bases). The CDR3 has 15 amino acids. The V gene lost 1 base and the J gene lost 5 bases, with 12 bases spanning the gap. CDR1 is SGHRS, CDR2 YFSETQ, per germline. CDR3 bases: TGCGCCAGCAGCTTGTTCGGCGGGTTGACCGGGGAGCTGTTTTTT. Translation: CASSLFGGLTGELFF.

The chain is built from TRBV2 and TRBJ1-5; D is unclear. The CDR3 runs to 16 residues. Germline CDR1 is SNHLY and CDR2 is FYNNEI. Trimming removed 7 bases at V and 1 base at J, with 17 bases between. The CDR3 bases are TGTGCCAGCACCCGCGGAGAGGGAGGGAGCAATCAGCCCCAGCATTTT. Translation gives CASTRGEGGSNQPQHF.